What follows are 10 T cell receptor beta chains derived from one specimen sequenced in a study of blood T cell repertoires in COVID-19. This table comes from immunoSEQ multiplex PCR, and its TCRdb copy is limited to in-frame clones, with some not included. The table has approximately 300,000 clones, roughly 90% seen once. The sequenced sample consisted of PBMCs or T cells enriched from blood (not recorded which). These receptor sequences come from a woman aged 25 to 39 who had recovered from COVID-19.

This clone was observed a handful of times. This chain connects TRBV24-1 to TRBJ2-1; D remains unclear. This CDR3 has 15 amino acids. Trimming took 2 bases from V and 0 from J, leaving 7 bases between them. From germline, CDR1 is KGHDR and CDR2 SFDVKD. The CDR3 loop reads CATSDSSSSYNEQFF. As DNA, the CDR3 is TGTGCCACCAGTGATTCGTCGAGCTCCTACAATGAGCAGTTCTTC.

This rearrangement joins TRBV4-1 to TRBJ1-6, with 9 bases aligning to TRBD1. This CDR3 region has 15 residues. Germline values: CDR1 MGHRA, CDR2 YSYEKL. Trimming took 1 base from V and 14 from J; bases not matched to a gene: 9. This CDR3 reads CASSQGRDRVVALHF. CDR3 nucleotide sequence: TGCGCCAGCAGCCAAGGCCGGGACAGGGTGGTAGCCCTCCACTTT.

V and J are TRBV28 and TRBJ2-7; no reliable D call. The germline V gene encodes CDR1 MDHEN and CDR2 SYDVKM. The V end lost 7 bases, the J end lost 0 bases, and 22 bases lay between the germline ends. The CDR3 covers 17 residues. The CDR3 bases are TGTGCCAGCATACCCCAGGTACACAGTCTAAGCTCCTACGAGCAGTACTTC. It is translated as CASIPQVHSLSSYEQYF. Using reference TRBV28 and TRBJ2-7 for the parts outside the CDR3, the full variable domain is DVKVTQSSRYLVKRTGEKVFLECVQDMDHENMFWYRQDPGLGLRLIYFSYDVKMKEKGDIPEGYSVSREKKERFSLILESASTNQTSMYLCASIPQVHSLSSYEQYFGPGTRLTVT.

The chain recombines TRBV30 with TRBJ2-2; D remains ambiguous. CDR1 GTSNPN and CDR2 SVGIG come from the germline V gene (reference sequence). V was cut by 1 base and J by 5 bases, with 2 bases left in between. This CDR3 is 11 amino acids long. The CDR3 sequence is CAWSATGELFF. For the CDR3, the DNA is TGTGCCTGGAGTGCAACCGGGGAGCTGTTTTTT.

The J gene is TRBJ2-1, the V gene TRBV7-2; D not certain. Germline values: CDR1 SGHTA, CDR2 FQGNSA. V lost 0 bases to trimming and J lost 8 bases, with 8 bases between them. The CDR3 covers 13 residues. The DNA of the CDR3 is TGTGCCAGCAGCTTAGCGCACAGCTATGAGCAGTTCTTC. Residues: CASSLAHSYEQFF. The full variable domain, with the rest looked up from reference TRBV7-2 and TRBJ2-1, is GAGVSQSPSNKVTEKGKDVELRCDPISGHTALYWYRQSLGQGLEFLIYFQGNSAPDKSGLPSDRFSAERTGGSVSTLTIQRTQQEDSAVYLCASSLAHSYEQFFGPGTRLTVL.

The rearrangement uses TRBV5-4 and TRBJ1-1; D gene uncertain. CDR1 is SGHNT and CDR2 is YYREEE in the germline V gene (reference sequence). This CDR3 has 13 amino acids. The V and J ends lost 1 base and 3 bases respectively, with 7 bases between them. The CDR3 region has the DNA TGTGCCAGCAGCTTGCTAAGTGACACTGAAGCTTTCTTT. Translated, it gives CASSLLSDTEAFF.

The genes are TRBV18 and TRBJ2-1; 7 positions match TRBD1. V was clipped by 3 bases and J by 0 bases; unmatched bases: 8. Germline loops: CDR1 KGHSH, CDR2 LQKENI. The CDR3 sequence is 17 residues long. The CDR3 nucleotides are TGTGCCAGCTCACCGATACAGACAGGGAGCTCCTACAATGAGCAGTTCTTC. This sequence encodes CASSPIQTGSSYNEQFF.

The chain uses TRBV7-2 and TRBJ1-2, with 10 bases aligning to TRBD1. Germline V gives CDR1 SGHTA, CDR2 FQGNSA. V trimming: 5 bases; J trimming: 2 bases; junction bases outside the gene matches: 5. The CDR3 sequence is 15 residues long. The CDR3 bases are TGTGCCAGCAGCCCTTGGACAGGGGGAAACTATGGCTACACCTTC. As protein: CASSPWTGGNYGYTF.

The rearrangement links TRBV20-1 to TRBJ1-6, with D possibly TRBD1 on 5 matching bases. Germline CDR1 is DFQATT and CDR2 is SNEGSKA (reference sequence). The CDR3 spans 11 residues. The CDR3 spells CSWGGHSPLHF. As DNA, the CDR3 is TGCAGCTGGGGCGGACATTCACCCCTCCACTTT.

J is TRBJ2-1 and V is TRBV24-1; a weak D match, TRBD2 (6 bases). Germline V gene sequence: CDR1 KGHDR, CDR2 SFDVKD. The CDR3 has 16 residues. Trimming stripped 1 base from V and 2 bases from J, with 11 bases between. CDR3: CATSDFAEGAYNEQFF. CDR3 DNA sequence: TGTGCCACCAGTGATTTTGCGGAGGGCGCCTACAATGAGCAGTTCTTC.